These T cell receptor beta chains were read from a single sample in a study of Graves' ophthalmopathy and Graves' hyperthyroidism. A single record per CDR3 protein comes from TCRdb applying MiXCR to the multiplex PCR reads. The data show about 620,000 distinct CDR3 sequences, 22% seen once. Sequenced sample: peripheral blood. These receptors all stem from a woman aged 18-30 years with stable Graves' hyperthyroidism. Some clones in this sample may be carry-over from other donors' samples. Both conserved end residues are part of each CDR3. Fields, in order: clone size, J gene, V gene, CDR3 protein. Not all rows give a size; the values are once, few, many and, for expanded clones, a class.

many TRBJ2-2 TRBV19 CASTSGSANTGELFF
many TRBJ2-4 TRBV24-1 CATSGLENIQYF
many TRBJ2-7 TRBV10-3 CARGDPSSYEQYF
many TRBJ1-3 TRBV7-3 CASSPQGGSGNTIYF
. TRBJ1-1 TRBV6-2/TRBV6-3 CASSFRTGSTEAFF
. TRBJ2-5 TRBV12-3/TRBV12-4 CASSFAGIETQYF
. TRBJ1-2 TRBV6-5 CATVHRDYGYTF
many TRBJ1-1 TRBV7-2 CASSSPGAQNTEAFF
. TRBJ1-2 TRBV6-5 CASSYTGRYGYTF
. TRBJ1-2 TRBV27 CASTPRGQIMYGYTF
many TRBJ2-5 TRBV4-1 CASSEGTQETQYF
. TRBJ1-2 TRBV20-1 CSARGTGGADYGYTF
. TRBJ1-1 TRBV20-1 CSARAPLEAFF
once TRBJ1-1 TRBV30 CAWTGGGDTEAFF
. TRBJ1-2 TRBV5-4 CASNHRTGNYGYTF
many TRBJ1-6 TRBV6-1 CASSGQYNSPLHF
few TRBJ1-2 TRBV4-3 CASSQDGDSPNYGYTF
. TRBJ1-2 TRBV6-1 CASRGTGHYGYTF
many TRBJ2-7 TRBV12-5 CASGLLPGQANLYEQYF
. TRBJ1-5 TRBV9 CASSISTNQPQHF
many TRBJ2-5 TRBV6-1 CASSRKRPQETQYF
many TRBJ1-6 TRBV5-1 CASSLLDRGPSPLHF
many TRBJ2-7 TRBV12-3/TRBV12-4 CASSLGGQGYEQYF
many TRBJ1-1 TRBV6-5 CASSYSRVGTEAFF
. TRBJ1-1 TRBV27 CASSGLGQGRDEAFF
few TRBJ2-5 TRBV3-1 CASSQNLGETQYF
many TRBJ2-5 TRBV24-1 CATSGGREETQYF
. TRBJ1-1 TRBV6-1 CASRPSLGNTEAFF
few TRBJ2-2 TRBV5-1 CASSLERTANTGELFF